The source of this T cell receptor beta chain is a study of technical replicates of blood from a handful of donors. Profiled with immunoSEQ multiplex PCR; TCRdb holds only in-frame clones, not every one. The sample includes around 69,000 clones, roughly 90% seen only once; the top ten take 4% to 5%. Germline V lookup: CDR1 SGHRS, CDR2 YFSETQ. This CDR3 has 15 residues. Trimming cost V 0 bases and J 5 bases; bases outside gene matches: 2. This clonotype was obtained from a human donor in good health. Some clones in this sample may be carry-over from other donors' samples. Input material: PBMCs. V usage is TRBV5-1 and J usage is TRBJ2-3, with 11 bases fitting TRBD2. In DNA form, the CDR3 reads TGCGCCAGCAGCTTGGGACTAGCGGGGCGAGATACGCAGTATTTT. Translated, it gives CASSLGLAGRDTQYF.